Listed here are 28 T cell receptor beta chains from one sample, sequenced in a study of blood T cells in healthy people across ages (dated by TCRdb to 2015 to 2017). Library preparation was by 5' RACE. TCRdb lists the instrument as Illumina HiSeq 2500. The second PCR ran for roughly 7 to 11 cycles and used a J-beta primer mix along with a sample-barcoded 5' primer. The public sequencing data were trimmed at Q25 with fastp and processed into clonotypes with MiXCR by TCRdb, which kept only in-frame beta chains. Each record represents a unique CDR3 protein, reported with the most common genes and DNA among its rows. A total of 630,000 or so distinct CDR3 sequences appear in this sample, 32% of them only once. The ten largest clones represent less than 20% of the sample. The source material was blood. The source is a woman over 75 in good health. Donor details come from another sample of the same person, matched by shared clones.

This clonotype was detected ten times or more. The chain combines TRBV9 with TRBJ2-5, with D unresolved. The CDR3 contains 14 residues. Germline-derived CDR1 and CDR2 are SGDLS and YYNGEE. The V end was cut by 4 bases, the J end by 3 bases, with 13 bases between. CDR3 DNA sequence: TGTGCCAGCAGCCCAGAGAACAGAAAAGAGACCCAGTACTTC. Protein: CASSPENRKETQYF.

The table lists this clonotype with a few counts. The chain joins TRBV18 to TRBJ1-5; unclear D gene. This CDR3 region has 18 residues. The ends were cut back, 3 bases at V and 1 base at J, with 19 bases in the middle. Germline V CDR1 and CDR2: KGHSH, LQKENI. In DNA form, the CDR3 reads TGTGCCAGCTCACCCCTGGGCAGACTGGGAGGAAGCAATCAGCCCCAGCATTTT. As protein: CASSPLGRLGGSNQPQHF.

This clonotype was seen repeatedly, ten times or more. The J gene is TRBJ2-3, the V gene TRBV27; D perhaps matches TRBD2 (6 bases). The germline V and J ends were trimmed by 2 bases and 5 bases, with 11 bases remaining between them. The CDR3 sequence is 14 residues long. Germline V gene sequence: CDR1 MNHEY, CDR2 SMNVEV (reference sequence). The CDR3, as DNA: TGTGCCAGCAGTTTAAAGTGGGAGGAAGATACGCAGTATTTT. Translating gives CASSLKWEEDTQYF.

This clonotype has more than one count but fewer than ten. The V call is TRBV10-3, the J call TRBJ2-5; TRBD2 agrees at 7 bases. From germline, CDR1 is ENHRY and CDR2 SYGVKD. This CDR3 comprises 15 residues. The junction had 10 bases not matched to a gene; V was cut back by 2 bases and J by 7 bases. The CDR3 is CAISEQRGESGTQYF. As DNA, the CDR3 is TGTGCCATCAGTGAGCAGCGGGGCGAAAGCGGGACCCAGTACTTC.

The chain has TRBV7-9 and TRBJ2-5, with 7 bases identical to TRBD2. The better agreement between TRBJ2-7 and the DNA end casts doubt on the J call. Germline V gene sequence: CDR1 SEHNR, CDR2 FQNEAQ (reference sequence). The CDR3 has 15 residues. CDR3 coding DNA: TGTGCCAGCAGCGTAGGCCGCGGGAGAGTTAACGAGCAGTACTTC. It translates to CASSVGRGRVNEQYF.

At least ten counts were recorded for this clonotype. This chain uses TRBV6-2 or TRBV6-3 with TRBJ1-1; TRBD1 is a possible D gene (5 bases). V shed 6 bases and J shed 5 bases, with 22 bases lying between them. This CDR3 spans 16 amino acids. The V gene's germline CDR1 is MNHEY and CDR2 SVGEGT. CDR3 in DNA: TGTGCCAGCAGCCTAGCCCCACAGGCCTTCTGGACTGAAGCTTTCTTT. It codes for CASSLAPQAFWTEAFF.

This clonotype was seen a handful of times. The chain is built from TRBV5-1 and TRBJ1-4; no clear D. The length of the CDR3 is 15 residues. V dropped 2 bases and J dropped 5 bases, with 13 bases sitting between them. The germline V gene encodes CDR1 SGHRS and CDR2 YFSETQ. For the CDR3, the DNA is TGCGCCAGCAGCTTCAACAGCGGGAACAATGAAAAACTGTTTTTT. Translating gives CASSFNSGNNEKLFF. The full variable domain, in which reference TRBV5-1 and TRBJ1-4 provide the parts outside the CDR3, is KAGVTQTPRYLIKTRGQQVTLSCSPISGHRSVSWYQQTPGQGLQFLFEYFSETQRNKGNFPGRFSGRQFSNSRSEMNVSTLELGDSALYLCASSFNSGNNEKLFFGSGTQLSVL.

There are many counts of this clonotype. The chain links TRBV5-6 to TRBJ1-1; no firm D call. Deletions cut 0 bases from V and 4 bases from J, with 13 bases between. The CDR3 sequence is 15 residues long. Germline V gives CDR1 SGHDT, CDR2 YYEEEE. CDR3 sequence reads: CASSLEYEWGTEAFF. CDR3 DNA sequence: TGTGCCAGCAGCTTGGAATATGAATGGGGCACTGAAGCTTTCTTT.

This clonotype was detected only a few times. The gene calls are TRBV3-1 and TRBJ1-1; 8 bases match TRBD1. J gave up 1 base and V 0 bases, and 1 base lay outside the gene matches. The CDR3 sequence is 15 residues long. Germline CDR1 and CDR2: LGHDT and YNNKEL (reference sequence). This CDR3 is CASSQEDRANTEAFF. CDR3 sequence (DNA): TGTGCCAGCAGCCAAGAGGACAGGGCGAACACTGAAGCTTTCTTT.

This clonotype occurred many times. V is TRBV6-5 and J is TRBJ1-5; 8 nucleotides agree with TRBD1. J was trimmed by 4 bases and V by 4 bases; bases with no gene match: 15. Germline assignment: CDR1 MNHEY and CDR2 SVGAGI. This CDR3 has 18 amino acids. The CDR3: CASSSSGTGLNGNQPQHF. DNA of the CDR3: TGTGCCAGCAGTTCTTCCGGGACAGGATTAAACGGTAATCAGCCCCAGCATTTT.

This clonotype was seen repeatedly, ten times or more. The rearrangement uses TRBV20-1 and TRBJ2-7; the D gene is possibly TRBD1 (5 bases). Germline V CDR1 and CDR2: DFQATT, SNEGSKA (reference sequence). V was shortened by 5 bases and J by 3 bases, with 11 bases between the two germline ends. The CDR3 runs to 12 residues. The CDR3: CSASGFYYEQYF. The CDR3 DNA is TGCAGTGCTTCAGGGTTCTACTACGAGCAGTACTTC.

V and J are TRBV4-1 and TRBJ2-7; D perhaps matches TRBD1 (6 bases). V lost 4 bases and J 4 bases, leaving 17 bases between the germline ends. Per the germline V gene, CDR1 is MGHRA and CDR2 is YSYEKL. CDR3 size: 15 residues. The CDR3 nucleotides are TGCGCCAGCAGCCTCGAACAGGGTACGCGTTACGAGCAGTACTTC. Translating it yields CASSLEQGTRYEQYF.

A few counts support this clonotype. The chain uses TRBV30 and TRBJ2-5; tentatively, D is TRBD2 (6 bases). Germline lookup yields CDR1 GTSNPN and CDR2 SVGIG (reference sequence). Trimming shortened V by 5 bases and J by 1 base, and 14 bases separated the two germline ends. The length of the CDR3 is 14 residues. The CDR3 DNA sequence: TGTGCCTGGGGAGGGAGTTTGGTCCAAGAGACCCAGTACTTC. Its protein is CAWGGSLVQETQYF. Full variable domain (rest looked up from reference TRBV30 and TRBJ2-5): SQTIHQWPATLVQPVGSPLSLECTVEGTSNPNLYWYRQAAGRGLQLLFYSVGIGQISSEVPQNLSASRPQDRQFILSSKKLLLSDSGFYLCAWGGSLVQETQYFGPGTRLLVL.

In this sample, this clonotype turned up many times. This chain links TRBV20-1 with TRBJ2-1, with D perhaps given as TRBD1 or TRBD2 (5 bases each). The V and J ends lost 1 base and 6 bases respectively, with 10 bases between them. The germline CDR1 and CDR2 sequences are DFQATT and SNEGSKA (reference sequence). The CDR3 is 13 amino acids. Here the CDR3 reads CSARGDGPNEQFF. The CDR3 DNA sequence: TGCAGTGCTAGAGGGGACGGACCCAATGAGCAGTTCTTC.

The chain joins TRBV7-2 to TRBJ1-5, with 8 bases identical to TRBD1. J lost 2 bases, V lost 1 base, and 10 bases had no gene match. CDR1 is SGHTA and CDR2 is FQGNSA in the germline V gene. There are 18 residues in the CDR3. The CDR3 protein is CASSLGVGQGVGNQPQHF. The CDR3 bases are TGTGCCAGCAGCTTAGGCGTAGGACAGGGTGTGGGCAATCAGCCCCAGCATTTT.

Comments on this clonotype: A single base separates this from a much larger clone, so it may be a read error. The V call is TRBV10-3, the J call TRBJ2-5; the D is unclear. Germline V lookup: CDR1 ENHRY, CDR2 SYGVKD. This CDR3 has 14 residues. The CDR3 sequence is CAISESRRQETRYF. In DNA, the CDR3 is TGTGCCATCAGTGAGTCACGTAGACAAGAGACCCGGTACTTC.

This clonotype has a count of ten or more. V gene TRBV5-4 combines with J gene TRBJ2-5, with 7 bases fitting TRBD2. The junction had 12 bases not matched to a gene; V was cut back by 3 bases and J by 7 bases. CDR1 SGHNT and CDR2 YYREEE come from the germline V gene (reference sequence). The CDR3 extends over 15 amino acids. The CDR3 here is CASSSRGDRRATQYF. CDR3 coding DNA: TGTGCCAGCAGCTCCCGGGGGGACCGCCGCGCGACCCAGTACTTC.

J is TRBJ1-4 and V is TRBV2; 8 bases fit TRBD1. V lost 8 bases and J lost 5; bases outside the gene matches: 7. From germline, CDR1 is SNHLY and CDR2 FYNNEI. The CDR3 totals 14 residues. CDR3: CASVWDRTNEKLFF. CDR3 nucleotides: TGTGCCAGCGTGTGGGACAGGACAAATGAAAAACTGTTTTTT.

This clonotype showed up many times. The genes are TRBV20-1 and TRBJ2-3, with D perhaps assigned TRBD1 or TRBD2 (5 bases each). The CDR3 is 14 amino acids. The V end lost 5 bases, the J end lost 2 bases, and 14 bases lay between the germline ends. Germline lookup yields CDR1 DFQATT and CDR2 SNEGSKA (reference sequence). The CDR3 DNA sequence: TGCAGTGCTTACGGGACCCTTACCACAGATACGCAGTATTTT. Translation: CSAYGTLTTDTQYF.

The chain employs TRBV29-1 and TRBJ2-3; D perhaps matches TRBD2 (6 bases). V was trimmed by 6 bases and J by 4 bases, leaving 26 bases between them. The CDR3 loop spans 17 amino acids. Germline V gene sequence: CDR1 SQVTM, CDR2 ANQGSEA. This CDR3 reads CSVSGTEAGSSADTQYF. As DNA, the CDR3 is TGCAGCGTCTCCGGGACCGAGGCTGGATCTAGCGCAGATACGCAGTATTTT.

The chain uses TRBV7-2 and TRBJ2-5; 8 nucleotides line up with TRBD2. The germline gives CDR1 SGHTA, CDR2 FQGNSA. The CDR3 sequence is 15 residues long. V was clipped by 5 bases and J by 10 bases; unmatched bases: 15. CDR3 nucleotide sequence: TGTGCCAGCAGCCTCCTTGAGCGGGGGTACGGGGACCAGTACTTC. Protein: CASSLLERGYGDQYF.

This clonotype occurred many times. The V and J genes are TRBV10-3 and TRBJ2-6; D is possibly TRBD1 (6 bases). Germline values: CDR1 ENHRY, CDR2 SYGVKD. Trimming pared 8 bases from V and 0 bases from J, leaving 11 bases between. The CDR3 is 15 residues long. The CDR3 here is CAIQGQYSGANVLTF. CDR3 DNA: TGTGCCATCCAAGGACAGTACTCTGGGGCCAACGTCCTGACTTTC.

This clonotype was seen repeatedly, ten times or more. The chain uses TRBV9 and TRBJ2-1, with D possibly being TRBD1 (6 bases). The CDR3 loop spans 13 amino acids. Per germline, CDR1 SGDLS and CDR2 YYNGEE. Trimming took 3 bases from V and 10 from J, leaving 14 bases between them. DNA of the CDR3: TGTGCCAGCAGCGCCCAGGGGTCGGGAGAGCAGTTCTTC. It yields the protein CASSAQGSGEQFF.

This clonotype has at least ten counts. V is TRBV5-5 and J is TRBJ1-5, with D possibly being TRBD1 (5 bases). V shed 1 base and J shed 2 bases, with 13 bases lying between them. The CDR3 extends over 16 amino acids. Germline V gene sequence: CDR1 SGHKS, CDR2 YYEKEE (reference sequence). The CDR3 protein is CASSLYRGHGNQPQHF. The DNA of the CDR3 is TGTGCCAGCAGCTTGTATCGGGGCCACGGCAATCAGCCCCAGCATTTT. The complete variable domain, with remaining parts taken from reference TRBV5-5 and TRBJ1-5, reads DAGVTQSPTHLIKTRGQQVTLRCSPISGHKSVSWYQQVLGQGPQFIFQYYEKEERGRGNFPDRFSARQFPNYSSELNVNALLLGDSALYLCASSLYRGHGNQPQHFGDGTRLSIL.

The V and J genes are TRBV12-3 or TRBV12-4 and TRBJ2-1; weak D call: TRBD1 (6 bases). CDR3 length: 16 residues. Trimming cost V 6 bases and J 4 bases, with 19 bases left between them. CDR3 in DNA: TGTGCCAGCAGGCCCACCACAGGGCAAGGTTACAATGAGCAGTTCTTC. This codes for CASRPTTGQGYNEQFF.

This clonotype has at least ten counts. CDR3 nucleotide sequence: TGCAGGGGGATCTTTGGAAATGAGCAGTTCTTC. This codes for CRGIFGNEQFF. This chain links TRBV20-1 with TRBJ2-1; D remains unclear. CDR3 size: 11 residues. Looked up from germline, CDR1 is DFQATT and CDR2 is SNEGSKA (reference sequence).

The chain has TRBV7-9 and TRBJ2-7; TRBD1 or TRBD2 may be the D gene (5 bases each). Germline-derived CDR1 and CDR2 are SEHNR and FQNEAQ (reference sequence). This CDR3 has 15 residues. V gave up 3 bases and J gave up 2 bases, with 14 bases separating them. The CDR3 loop reads CASSFSGRQTYEQYF. The CDR3 nucleotides are TGTGCCAGCAGCTTTAGTGGGAGACAGACCTACGAGCAGTACTTC. Supplemented by reference TRBV7-9 and TRBJ2-7, the full variable domain reads DTGVSQNPRHKITKRGQNVTFRCDPISEHNRLYWYRQTLGQGPEFLTYFQNEAQLEKSRLLSDRFSAERPKGSFSTLEIQRTEQGDSAMYLCASSFSGRQTYEQYFGPGTRLTVT.

This chain links TRBV20-1 with TRBJ2-4; D remains ambiguous. This CDR3 is 14 amino acids long. Between the trimmed V and J ends, which lost 1 base and 0 bases, there was a span of 7 bases. The germline CDR1 and CDR2 sequences are DFQATT and SNEGSKA (reference sequence). CDR3 amino acids: CSARGQLAKNIQYF. The CDR3 DNA reads as TGCAGTGCTAGAGGGCAGCTAGCCAAAAACATTCAGTACTTC.